This T cell receptor (beta chain) was captured in a study of T cell responses to AZD1222 COVID-19 vaccine. Whole-study results and caveats: Donors, mostly white British, included more females; clonal diversity was possibly underestimated. Close to half of all spike-specific TCRs reportedly target regions of the variants that are unmutated.

To note about this clone: What it binds is not known.

Germline V CDR1 and CDR2: LGHNA, YSLEER. The ends were cut back, 0 bases at V and 6 bases at J, with 9 bases in the middle. This CDR3 region has 14 residues. Clones were read by immunoSEQ multiplex PCR, and TCRdb kept only the in-frame ones, dropping some. Of more than 80,000 clones listed, about 90% are singletons. The receptor was isolated from an adult in good health. This rearrangement joins TRBV4-3 to TRBJ1-5, with D perhaps TRBD1 (5 bases). This material consisted of peripheral blood, taken on day 0 of AZD1222 vaccination. The CDR3 here is CASSQDIGGQPQHF. The CDR3 nucleotides read TGCGCCAGCAGCCAAGATATCGGGGGTCAGCCCCAGCATTTT.